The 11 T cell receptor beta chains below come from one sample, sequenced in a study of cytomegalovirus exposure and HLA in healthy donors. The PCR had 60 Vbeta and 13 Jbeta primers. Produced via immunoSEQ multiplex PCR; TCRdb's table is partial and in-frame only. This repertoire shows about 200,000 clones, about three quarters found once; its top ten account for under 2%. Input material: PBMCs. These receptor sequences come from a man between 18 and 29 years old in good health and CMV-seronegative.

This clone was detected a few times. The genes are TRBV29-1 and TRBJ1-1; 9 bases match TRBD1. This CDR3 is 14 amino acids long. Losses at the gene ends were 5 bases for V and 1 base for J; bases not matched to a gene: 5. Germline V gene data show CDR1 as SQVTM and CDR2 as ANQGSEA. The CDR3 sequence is CSVTGGAGNTEAFF. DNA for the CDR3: TGCAGCGTTACAGGGGGCGCGGGGAACACTGAAGCTTTCTTT.

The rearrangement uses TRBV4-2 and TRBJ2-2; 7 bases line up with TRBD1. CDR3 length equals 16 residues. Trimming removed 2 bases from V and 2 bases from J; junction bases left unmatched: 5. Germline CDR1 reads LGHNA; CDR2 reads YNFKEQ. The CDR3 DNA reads TGTGCCAGCAGCCAAAACCGGGACAGCAACACCGGGGAGCTGTTTTTT. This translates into CASSQNRDSNTGELFF.

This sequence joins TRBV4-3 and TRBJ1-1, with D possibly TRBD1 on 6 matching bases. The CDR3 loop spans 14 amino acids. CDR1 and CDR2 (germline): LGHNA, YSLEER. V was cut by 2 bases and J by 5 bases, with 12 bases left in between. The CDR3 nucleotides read TGCGCCAGCAGCCAAATATCAGGGGTAACTGAAGCTTTCTTT. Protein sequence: CASSQISGVTEAFF.

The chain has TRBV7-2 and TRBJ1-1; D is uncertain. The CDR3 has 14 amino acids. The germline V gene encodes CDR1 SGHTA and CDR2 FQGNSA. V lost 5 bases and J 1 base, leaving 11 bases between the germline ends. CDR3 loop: CASSPNLRNTEAFF. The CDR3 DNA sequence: TGTGCCAGCAGCCCTAACCTCCGGAACACTGAAGCTTTCTTT. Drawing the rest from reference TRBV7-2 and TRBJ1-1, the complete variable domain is GAGVSQSPSNKVTEKGKDVELRCDPISGHTALYWYRQSLGQGLEFLIYFQGNSAPDKSGLPSDRFSAERTGGSVSTLTIQRTQQEDSAVYLCASSPNLRNTEAFFGQGTRLTVV.

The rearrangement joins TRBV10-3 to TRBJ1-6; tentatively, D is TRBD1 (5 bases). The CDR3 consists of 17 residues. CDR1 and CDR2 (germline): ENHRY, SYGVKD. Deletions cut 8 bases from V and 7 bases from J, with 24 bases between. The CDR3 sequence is CAISATVRGLGNSPLHF. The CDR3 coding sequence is TGTGCCATCTCCGCCACGGTGAGGGGACTCGGAAATTCACCCCTCCACTTT.

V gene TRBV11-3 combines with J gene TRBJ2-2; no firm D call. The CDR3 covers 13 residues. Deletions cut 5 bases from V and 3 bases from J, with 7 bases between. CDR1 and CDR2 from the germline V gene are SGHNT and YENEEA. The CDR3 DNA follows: TGTGCCAGCAGCCCTCCAGACACCGGGGAGCTGTTTTTT. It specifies CASSPPDTGELFF.

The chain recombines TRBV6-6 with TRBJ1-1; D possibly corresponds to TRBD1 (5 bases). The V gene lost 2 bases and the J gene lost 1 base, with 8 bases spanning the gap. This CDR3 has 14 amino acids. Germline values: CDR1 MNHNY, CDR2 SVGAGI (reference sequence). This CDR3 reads CASSYLQANTEAFF. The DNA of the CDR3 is TGTGCCAGCAGTTACCTACAGGCGAACACTGAAGCTTTCTTT.

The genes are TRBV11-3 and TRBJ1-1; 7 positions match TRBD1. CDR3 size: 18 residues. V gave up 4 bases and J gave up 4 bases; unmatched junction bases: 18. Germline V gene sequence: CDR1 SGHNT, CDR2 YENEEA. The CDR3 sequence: CASSSSIQRGRWGTEAFF. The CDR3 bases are TGTGCCAGCAGCTCGTCTATTCAAAGGGGGCGTTGGGGCACTGAAGCTTTCTTT.

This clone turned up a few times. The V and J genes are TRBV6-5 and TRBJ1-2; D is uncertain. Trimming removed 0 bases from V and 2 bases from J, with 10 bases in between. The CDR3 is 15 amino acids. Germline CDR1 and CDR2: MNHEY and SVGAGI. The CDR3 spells CASSYSSGSNYGYTF. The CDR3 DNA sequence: TGTGCCAGCAGTTACTCGAGCGGCAGCAACTATGGCTACACCTTC.

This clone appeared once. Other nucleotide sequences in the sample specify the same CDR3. The CDR3 is CASSLAGSMQFF. The DNA for the CDR3 is TGTGCCAGCAGCTTGGCCGGTTCTATGCAGTTCTTC. The chain carries TRBV5-8 and TRBJ2-1; unclear D gene. Germline CDR1 reads SGHTS; CDR2 reads YDEGEE. This CDR3 comprises 12 residues. The V gene lost 0 bases and the J gene lost 12 bases, with 10 bases spanning the gap.

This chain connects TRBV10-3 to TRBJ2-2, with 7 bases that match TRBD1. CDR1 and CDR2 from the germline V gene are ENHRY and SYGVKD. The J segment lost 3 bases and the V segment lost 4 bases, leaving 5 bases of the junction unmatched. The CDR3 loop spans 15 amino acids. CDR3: CAISAGTDYTGELFF. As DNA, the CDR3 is TGTGCCATCAGTGCGGGGACAGATTACACCGGGGAGCTGTTTTTT.